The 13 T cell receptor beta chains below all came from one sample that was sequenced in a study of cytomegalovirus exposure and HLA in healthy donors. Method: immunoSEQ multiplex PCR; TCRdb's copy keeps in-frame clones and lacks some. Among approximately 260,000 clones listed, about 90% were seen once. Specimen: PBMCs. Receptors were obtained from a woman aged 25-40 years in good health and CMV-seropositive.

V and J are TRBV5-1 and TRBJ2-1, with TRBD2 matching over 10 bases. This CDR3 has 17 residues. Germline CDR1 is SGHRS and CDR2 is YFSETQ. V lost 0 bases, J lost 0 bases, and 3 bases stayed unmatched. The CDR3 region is CASSLASSGSSYNEQFF. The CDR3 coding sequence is TGCGCCAGCAGCTTGGCCTCTAGCGGGAGCTCCTACAATGAGCAGTTCTTC.

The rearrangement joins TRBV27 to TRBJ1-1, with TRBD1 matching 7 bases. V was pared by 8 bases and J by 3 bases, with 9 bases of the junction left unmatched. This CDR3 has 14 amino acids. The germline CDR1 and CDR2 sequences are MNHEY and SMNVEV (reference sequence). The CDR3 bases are TGTGCCAGCCGACCACAGGGGCCGTACACTGAAGCTTTCTTT. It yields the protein CASRPQGPYTEAFF.

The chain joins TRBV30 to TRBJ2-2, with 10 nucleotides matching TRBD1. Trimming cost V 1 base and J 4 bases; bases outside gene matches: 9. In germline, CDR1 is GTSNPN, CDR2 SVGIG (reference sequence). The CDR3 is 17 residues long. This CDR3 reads CAWSGWGTGDITGELFF. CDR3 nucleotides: TGTGCCTGGAGTGGGTGGGGGACAGGGGATATCACCGGGGAGCTGTTTTTT.

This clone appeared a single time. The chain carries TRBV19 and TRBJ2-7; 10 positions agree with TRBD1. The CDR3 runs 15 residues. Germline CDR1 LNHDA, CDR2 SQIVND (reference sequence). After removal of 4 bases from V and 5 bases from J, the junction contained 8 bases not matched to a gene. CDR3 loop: CASSSRQGAIDEQYF. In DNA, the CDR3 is TGTGCCAGTAGTAGTCGACAGGGGGCTATCGACGAGCAGTACTTC.

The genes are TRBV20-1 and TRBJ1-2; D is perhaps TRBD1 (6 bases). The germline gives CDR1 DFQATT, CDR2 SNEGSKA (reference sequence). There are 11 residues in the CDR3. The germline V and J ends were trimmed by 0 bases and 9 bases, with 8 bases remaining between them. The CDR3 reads CSAREGGRYTF. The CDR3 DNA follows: TGCAGTGCTAGAGAAGGGGGACGCTACACCTTC.

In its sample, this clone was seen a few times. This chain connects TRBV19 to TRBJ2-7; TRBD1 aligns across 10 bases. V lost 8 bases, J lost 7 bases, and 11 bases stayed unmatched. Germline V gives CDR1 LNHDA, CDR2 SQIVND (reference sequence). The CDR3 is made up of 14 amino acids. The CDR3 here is CASVPPGQGGEQYF. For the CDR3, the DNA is TGTGCCAGTGTCCCCCCTGGACAGGGGGGGGAGCAGTACTTC.

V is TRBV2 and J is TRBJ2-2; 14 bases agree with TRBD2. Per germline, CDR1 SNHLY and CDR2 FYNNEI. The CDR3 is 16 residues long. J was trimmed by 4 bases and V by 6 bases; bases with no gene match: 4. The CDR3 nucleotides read TGTGCCAGCAGGACTAGCGGGAGGGCGGGCACCGGGGAGCTGTTTTTT. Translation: CASRTSGRAGTGELFF.

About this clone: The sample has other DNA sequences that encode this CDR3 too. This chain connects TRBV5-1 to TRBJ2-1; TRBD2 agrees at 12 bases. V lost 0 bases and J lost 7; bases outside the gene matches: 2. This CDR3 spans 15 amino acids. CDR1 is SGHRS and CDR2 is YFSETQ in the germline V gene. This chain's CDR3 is CASSLELAGGNEQFF. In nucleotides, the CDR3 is TGCGCCAGCAGCTTGGAACTAGCGGGAGGAAATGAGCAGTTCTTC.

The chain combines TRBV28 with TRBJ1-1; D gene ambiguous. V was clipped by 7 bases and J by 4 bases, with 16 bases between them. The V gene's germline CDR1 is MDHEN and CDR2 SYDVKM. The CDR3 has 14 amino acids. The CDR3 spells CASISPGRGTEAFF. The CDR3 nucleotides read TGTGCCAGCATCTCCCCCGGGCGGGGCACTGAAGCTTTCTTT.

For the CDR3, the DNA is TGTGCCAGCAGTTTAACAGGCCAGAGCAATCAGCCCCAGCATTTT. Amino acid sequence: CASSLTGQSNQPQHF. J is TRBJ1-5 and V is TRBV27; tentative D call: TRBD1 (5 bases). Germline-derived CDR1 and CDR2 are MNHEY and SMNVEV (reference sequence). CDR3 length: 15 amino acids. With 2 bases removed from V and 1 base from J, the gap between germline ends came to 9 bases.

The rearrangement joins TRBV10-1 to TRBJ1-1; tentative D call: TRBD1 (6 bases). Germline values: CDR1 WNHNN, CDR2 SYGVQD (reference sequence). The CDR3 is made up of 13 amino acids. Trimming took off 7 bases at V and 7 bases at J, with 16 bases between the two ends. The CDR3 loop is CASTKQGTDEAFF. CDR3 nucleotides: TGCGCCAGCACCAAACAGGGAACGGATGAAGCTTTCTTT.

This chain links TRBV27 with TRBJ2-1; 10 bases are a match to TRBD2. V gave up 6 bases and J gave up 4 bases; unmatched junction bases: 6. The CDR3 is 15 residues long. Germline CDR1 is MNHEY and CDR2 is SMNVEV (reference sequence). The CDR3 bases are TGTGCCAGCAGCCGGACTAGCGGACCGTACAATGAGCAGTTCTTC. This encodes CASSRTSGPYNEQFF.

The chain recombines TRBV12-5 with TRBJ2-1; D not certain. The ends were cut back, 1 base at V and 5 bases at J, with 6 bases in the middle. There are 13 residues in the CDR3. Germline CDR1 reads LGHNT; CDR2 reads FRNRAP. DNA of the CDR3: TGTGCTAGTGGTTTGGGACGGGACAATGAGCAGTTCTTC. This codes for CASGLGRDNEQFF. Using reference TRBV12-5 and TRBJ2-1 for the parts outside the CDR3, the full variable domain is DARVTQTPRHKVTEMGQEVTMRCQPILGHNTVFWYRQTMMQGLELLAYFRNRAPLDDSGMPKDRFSAEMPDATLATLKIQPSEPRDSAVYFCASGLGRDNEQFFGPGTRLTVL.